This T cell receptor beta chain was captured in a study of T cells after yellow fever vaccination. Study at large: Low-cell-number fractions underwent preparation using SMART-Seq v4 Ultra Low Input.

This clonotype was detected many times. Its antigen is unknown. J was trimmed by 4 bases and V by 5 bases; bases with no gene match: 10. The CDR3 is 17 amino acids. Germline CDR1 and CDR2: SGHAT and FQDESV (reference sequence). It was through 5'RACE template switching that TCR cDNA was made, with a universal primer site and UMIs added. TCRdb re-called the 5' RACE reads with MiXCR, one entry per CDR3 protein. The data contain about 75,000 distinct CDR3 sequences, more than 5.5% of them singletons. The study, taken as a whole, reports: Contaminants from the bulk population, in the form of abundant clonotypes, could be found in FACS-sorted repertoires. Clonotype sharing between CD4 and CD8 compartments was small.

V gene TRBV11-1 combines with J gene TRBJ2-1, with 11 bases aligning to TRBD2. The TCR originated in a man younger than 35 who received the YFV17D yellow fever vaccine. Sequenced here: CD8+ T cells sorted from PBMCs, sampled 10 days after the first yellow fever vaccination. The CDR3 loop is CASSPDASGGSYNEQFF. The CDR3 coding sequence is TGTGCCAGCAGCCCCGACGCTAGCGGGGGGTCTTACAATGAGCAGTTCTTC.